The 10 T cell receptor beta chains reported below all come from one sample, sequenced in a study of Ad26.COV2.S vaccination and SARS-CoV-2 variants (dated by TCRdb to the early 2020s). The treatment or condition label here, explained by the study, means: around 19 received Ad26.COV2.S at low or high dose, single or two shots; roughly five received placebo; per-sample allocation not given. For vaccine and placebo recipients, the sequenced repertoires came from samples collected on day 63 after the first injection. The library was built by means of the immunoSEQ multiplex PCR assay. The source is immuneACCESS, and TCRdb retained only in-frame sequences with V and J called. Part of the clones is not carried over; for the studies checked, unresolved V genes explain less than half of this, and the remainder is unexplained. This sample is represented by fewer than 900,000 clones; 80% to 90% of them were singletons. The ten largest clones add up to 1.5% of the sample.

This specimen consisted of peripheral blood, obtained in a trial of Ad26.COV2.S vaccine versus placebo. All receptors derive from a person between 18 and 60 years old who received the Ad26.COV2.S COVID-19 vaccine or a placebo.

This chain joins TRBV9 and TRBJ1-6; a possible D gene is TRBD1 (5 bases). Per germline, CDR1 SGDLS and CDR2 YYNGEE. The CDR3 covers 14 residues. V was cut by 4 bases and J by 11 bases, with 16 bases left in between. Written as DNA, the CDR3 is TGTGCCAGCAGCTCCGACTCCGGAGGGGCACCCCTCCACTTT. It codes for CASSSDSGGAPLHF.

The chain employs TRBV19 and TRBJ1-6; unclear D gene. Trimming left V 3 bases short and J 8 bases short, with 8 bases between. CDR3 length equals 13 residues. Looked up from germline, CDR1 is LNHDA and CDR2 is SQIVND (reference sequence). The CDR3, as DNA: TGTGCCAGTAGTATTGGACCGGATTCACCCCTCCACTTT. This encodes CASSIGPDSPLHF.

The rearrangement joins TRBV5-1 to TRBJ1-1, with TRBD1 matching over 10 bases. V dropped 4 bases and J dropped 7; count of bases not matched to a gene: 10. The CDR3 runs 15 residues. Germline-derived CDR1 and CDR2 are SGHRS and YFSETQ. CDR3 region: CASSHVAGQGDEAFF. CDR3 nucleotide sequence: TGCGCCAGCAGCCATGTAGCCGGACAGGGGGATGAAGCTTTCTTT.

The J gene is TRBJ1-1, the V gene TRBV13, with TRBD1 identical over 8 bases. Looked up from germline, CDR1 is PRHDT and CDR2 is FYEKMQ (reference sequence). This CDR3 has 15 residues. With 4 bases clipped from V and 3 bases from J, the junction kept 7 bases outside the gene matches. CDR3 DNA sequence: TGTGCCAGCAGCTCCCAGGGGGCGGGGGACACTGAAGCTTTCTTT. Encoded protein: CASSSQGAGDTEAFF.

The chain uses TRBV18 and TRBJ1-5; D is unresolved. V lost 3 bases, J lost 2 bases, and 11 bases lay in between. This CDR3 has 15 amino acids. Germline assignment: CDR1 KGHSH and CDR2 LQKENI. CDR3 nucleotide sequence: TGTGCCAGCTCACCGGTGGGGTCCGGCAATCAGCCCCAGCATTTT. This encodes CASSPVGSGNQPQHF.

V is TRBV18 and J is TRBJ1-1; 9 bases are shared with TRBD1. The CDR3 runs 13 residues. The V gene end was trimmed by 6 bases and the J gene end by 5 bases; junction bases not matched to a gene: 4. Germline CDR1 KGHSH, CDR2 LQKENI. The CDR3 nucleotides read TGTGCCAGCTCGGACAGGGGTGAAACTGAAGCTTTCTTT. This translates into CASSDRGETEAFF.

This clone showed up just once. The rearrangement joins TRBV7-3 to TRBJ2-1, with 10 bases matching TRBD1. This CDR3 is 15 amino acids long. V trimming: 5 bases; J trimming: 1 base; junction bases outside the gene matches: 2. From germline, CDR1 is SGHTA and CDR2 FQGTGA. This CDR3 is CASSPGQGSYNEQFF. The CDR3 DNA reads TGTGCCAGCAGCCCGGGACAGGGGTCCTACAATGAGCAGTTCTTC.

V is TRBV2 and J is TRBJ2-1, with TRBD2 identical over 7 bases. Looked up from germline, CDR1 is SNHLY and CDR2 is FYNNEI. CDR3 length equals 14 residues. V shed 7 bases and J 3 bases; nucleotides not matched to a gene: 6. CDR3 nucleotide sequence: TGTGCCAGCATGAGACGGGGGGTCTACAATGAGCAGTTCTTC. As protein: CASMRRGVYNEQFF.

V is TRBV5-1 and J is TRBJ2-5; maybe TRBD1 (6 bases). Trimming took off 0 bases at V and 3 bases at J, with 9 bases between the two ends. The CDR3 loop spans 14 amino acids. Germline CDR1 reads SGHRS; CDR2 reads YFSETQ. Here the CDR3 DNA reads TGCGCCAGCAGCTTGGACAGGGTGGAAGAGACCCAGTACTTC. This encodes CASSLDRVEETQYF.

V gene TRBV5-4 combines with J gene TRBJ2-5; maybe TRBD2 (5 bases). Germline V CDR1 and CDR2: SGHNT, YYREEE (reference sequence). The CDR3 spans 14 residues. V was pared by 5 bases and J by 0 bases, with 11 bases between. The CDR3 sequence is CASRLTADQETQYF. DNA of the CDR3: TGTGCCAGCAGGCTTACAGCGGACCAAGAGACCCAGTACTTC.